This TCR beta chain was observed in a study of PD-1 blockade in mismatch repair-deficient tumors (dated by TCRdb to about 2017). Notes on the research overall: Between September 2013 and September 2016, the trial enrolled about 93 consecutive patients with approximately 13 mismatch repair-deficient cancer types, every one of whom had been previously treated and was progressing. Tumor-associated T cell clones were tracked in the peripheral blood of patients responding to PD-1 blockade by deep sequencing of TCR CDR3 regions.

Measured from the cysteine to the phenylalanine, the CDR3 is 15 residues long. The sequence is cut down to CDR3 DNA, 45 bases in frame from base 1. The germline ends are 10 bases apart after V is trimmed by 1 base and J by 1 base. In the germline V gene, CDR1 corresponds to LGHNA and CDR2 to YNFKEQ. Receptor libraries were prepared by the immunoSEQ multiplex PCR assay. TCRdb provides this immuneACCESS table in a form limited to in-frame rearrangements. Some clones are lacking; in checked studies, under half of them reflect an unresolved V gene, and why the rest are absent is not known. This sample is represented by about 100,000 clones; 70% to 85% of them were singletons. Clones ranked in the top ten supply 6.3% of the sample. Broader findings and caveats from the paper: Rapid expansion after pembrolizumab followed by contraction, generally before radiologic responses, was shown by tumor-resident clones, which were often undetectable in blood before treatment.

Worth noting for this clone: Which antigen it targets is not known. Base qualities are not recorded, but no much larger clone differs from it by a single base.

Mismatch repair deficiency in every enrolled patient was established by polymerase chain reaction or immunohistochemistry. TCR sequencing was performed for a few patients who responded to pembrolizumab therapy. The phase II trial prospectively tested pembrolizumab PD-1 blockade in advanced mismatch repair-deficient cancers regardless of tissue of origin. Peripheral blood T cell samples were collected serially, before PD-1 blockade began and at several time points afterward. Blood sampling times were reported as weeks after the first pembrolizumab dose. The rearranged segments are TRBV4-2 and TRBJ2-5, and perhaps TRBD1 as D gene, on 6 matching bases. The sequencing here drew on peripheral blood, taken less than 37 weeks after starting pembrolizumab. The receptor's source is an adult with mismatch repair-deficient cancer. CDR3 sequence: CASSQGTEVQETQYF. The DNA sequence is as follows: TGTGCCAGCAGCCAAGGGACAGAAGTCCAAGAGACCCAGTACTTC.